Given below is one T cell receptor (beta chain) in context. Mismatch with germline at one junction end may stem from a read error. The authors made TCR beta cDNA from 500 ng total RNA with a constant-region primer. Construction of TCR beta libraries relied on three successive nested multiplex PCR rounds employing slightly modified ARM-PCR. In the first two PCR rounds, TRBV1-TRBV30 forward primers were paired with a C-beta reverse primer, and each round lasted about 9 cycles. Via MiXCR, TCRdb re-called the multiplex PCR reads, giving one row per CDR3 protein. The table records around 47,000 distinct CDR3 sequences, around 72% of them present only once. The data were taken from a study of tumor-infiltrating lymphocytes in primary liver carcinoma. DNA and RNA were both co-extracted from around 20-30 mg of bulk tissue that had not been sorted. The CDR3 has 19 amino acids.

The chain combines TRBV12-3 or TRBV12-4 with TRBJ2-2; a weak D match, TRBD1 (6 bases). This sequence originates from a man aged 40-55 years with primary liver carcinoma and hepatitis B virus infection. The sequencing sample was made of liver tumor tissue from sampling region 2. The subset here: tumor region T2, inferior pole. The CDR3 spells CASSFPFVWQGSSTEELFF. In DNA, the CDR3 is TGTGCCAGCAGTTTCCCATTCGTGTGGCAGGGGAGTAGCACCGAGGAGCTGTTTTTT.